The 4 T cell receptor beta chains in this list originate from one sample, sequenced in a study of technical replicates of blood from a few donors. Clones were sequenced by immunoSEQ multiplex PCR, and TCRdb holds only the in-frame ones, with some missing. In the table there are around 92,000 clones, around 96% of which are singletons. Sequenced input: T cells isolated from PBMCs. These receptors were obtained from a human donor in good health.

This clone appeared a few times. The chain joins TRBV4-1 to TRBJ1-1, with 9 nucleotides matching TRBD1. The CDR3 contains 17 residues. After removal of 1 base from V and 11 bases from J, the junction contained 17 bases not matched to a gene. The germline V gene encodes CDR1 MGHRA and CDR2 YSYEKL. The CDR3: CASSQVWGTGSGLVAFF. In DNA, the CDR3 is TGCGCCAGCAGCCAAGTTTGGGGGACAGGGTCGGGGCTCGTGGCTTTCTTT.

V is TRBV6-5 and J is TRBJ2-1, with TRBD1 identical over 8 bases. V gave up 6 bases and J gave up 4 bases; unmatched junction bases: 8. This CDR3 comprises 15 residues. CDR1 and CDR2 from the germline V gene are MNHEY and SVGAGI. The CDR3 loop is CASSIDRGPYNEQFF. In DNA, the CDR3 is TGTGCCAGCAGCATAGACAGGGGTCCTTACAATGAGCAGTTCTTC.

V gene TRBV6-1 combines with J gene TRBJ2-1, with 8 bases lining up with TRBD1. V lost 3 bases, J lost 3 bases, and 4 bases stayed unmatched. The CDR3 is 15 amino acids. Looked up from germline, CDR1 is MNHNS and CDR2 is SASEGT. This CDR3 is CASSEWGQVYNEQFF. As DNA, the CDR3 is TGTGCCAGCAGTGAGTGGGGACAGGTCTACAATGAGCAGTTCTTC.

The rearrangement joins TRBV19 to TRBJ1-4; maybe TRBD1 (6 bases). V lost 7 bases and J lost 5, with 11 bases in between. Germline V lookup: CDR1 LNHDA, CDR2 SQIVND (reference sequence). This CDR3 comprises 13 residues. The DNA of the CDR3 is TGTGCCAGTACCCGGACAGCAAATGAAAAACTGTTTTTT. Translation: CASTRTANEKLFF.